Detailed here is one T cell receptor beta chain. The repertoire was sequenced with immunoSEQ multiplex PCR; TCRdb's copy has only in-frame clones and lacks some. The table lists 60,000 or so clones, 85% to 90% of them singletons. Germline CDR1 is ENHRY and CDR2 is SYGVKD. CDR3 length: 13 residues. The data belong to a study of blood T cell repertoires in COVID-19. Specimen: peripheral blood. The sequence came from a human donor with active COVID-19. The donor label of this sample is uncertain. The chain is built from TRBV10-3 and TRBJ2-1, with 8 bases matching TRBD2. The CDR3 DNA is TGTGGTACGTCAAGCGGGAGCTTGGGTGAGCAGTTCTTC. This sequence encodes CGTSSGSLGEQFF.